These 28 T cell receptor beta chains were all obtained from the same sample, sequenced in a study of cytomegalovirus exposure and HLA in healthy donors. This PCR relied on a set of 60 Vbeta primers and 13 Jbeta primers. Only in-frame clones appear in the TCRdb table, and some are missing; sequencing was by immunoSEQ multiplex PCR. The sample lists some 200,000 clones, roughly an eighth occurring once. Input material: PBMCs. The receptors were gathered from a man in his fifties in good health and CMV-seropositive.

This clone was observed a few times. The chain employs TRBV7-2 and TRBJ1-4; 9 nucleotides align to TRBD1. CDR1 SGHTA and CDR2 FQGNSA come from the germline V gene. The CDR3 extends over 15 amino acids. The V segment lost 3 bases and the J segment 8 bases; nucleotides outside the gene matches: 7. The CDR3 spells CASSFSGTGKEKLFF. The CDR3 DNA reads TGTGCCAGCAGCTTCTCCGGGACAGGGAAAGAAAAACTGTTTTTT.

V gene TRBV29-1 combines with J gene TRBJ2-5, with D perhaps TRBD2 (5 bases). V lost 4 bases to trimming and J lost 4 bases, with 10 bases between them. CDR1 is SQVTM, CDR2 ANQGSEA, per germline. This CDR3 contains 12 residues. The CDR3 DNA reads TGCAGCGTTGTAGGGAGTAGAGAGACCCAGTACTTC. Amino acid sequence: CSVVGSRETQYF.

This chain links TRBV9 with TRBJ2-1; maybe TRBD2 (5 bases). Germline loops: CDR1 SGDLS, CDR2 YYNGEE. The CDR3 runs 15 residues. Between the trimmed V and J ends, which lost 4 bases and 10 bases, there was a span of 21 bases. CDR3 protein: CASSPRTGSFGEQFF. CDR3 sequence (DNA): TGTGCCAGCAGCCCCAGGACTGGCTCCTTTGGGGAGCAGTTCTTC.

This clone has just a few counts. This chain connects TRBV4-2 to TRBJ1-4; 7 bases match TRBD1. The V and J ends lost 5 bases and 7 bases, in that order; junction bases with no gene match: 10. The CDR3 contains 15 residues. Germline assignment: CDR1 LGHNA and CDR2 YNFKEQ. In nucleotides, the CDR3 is TGTGCCAGCAGCTTGCAGGGGGGCGAAGCTGAAAAACTGTTTTTT. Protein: CASSLQGGEAEKLFF.

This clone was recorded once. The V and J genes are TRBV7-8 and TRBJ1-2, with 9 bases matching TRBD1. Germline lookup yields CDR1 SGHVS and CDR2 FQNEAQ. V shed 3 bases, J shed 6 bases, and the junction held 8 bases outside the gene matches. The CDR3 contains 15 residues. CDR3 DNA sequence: TGTGCCAGCAGCTTCCCCTGGACAGGGGCGGATGGCTACACCTTC. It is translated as CASSFPWTGADGYTF.

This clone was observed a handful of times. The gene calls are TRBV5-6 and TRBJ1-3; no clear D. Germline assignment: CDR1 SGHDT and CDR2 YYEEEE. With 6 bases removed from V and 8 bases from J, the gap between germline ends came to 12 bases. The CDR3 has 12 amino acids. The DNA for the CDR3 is TGTGCCAGCAACCGGGTGGGTTACACCATATATTTT. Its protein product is CASNRVGYTIYF.

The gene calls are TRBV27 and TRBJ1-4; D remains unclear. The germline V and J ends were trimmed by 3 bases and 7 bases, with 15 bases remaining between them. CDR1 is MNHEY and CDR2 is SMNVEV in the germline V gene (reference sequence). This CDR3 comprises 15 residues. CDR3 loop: CASSFKDARGEKLFF. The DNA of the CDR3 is TGTGCCAGCAGTTTCAAGGATGCACGGGGTGAAAAACTGTTTTTT.

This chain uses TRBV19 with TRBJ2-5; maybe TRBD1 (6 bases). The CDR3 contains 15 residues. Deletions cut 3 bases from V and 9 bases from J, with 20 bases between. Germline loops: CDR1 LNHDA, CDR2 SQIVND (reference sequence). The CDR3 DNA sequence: TGTGCCAGTAGTATGGGCAGGGACATATTAGGGGCCCAGTACTTC. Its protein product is CASSMGRDILGAQYF.

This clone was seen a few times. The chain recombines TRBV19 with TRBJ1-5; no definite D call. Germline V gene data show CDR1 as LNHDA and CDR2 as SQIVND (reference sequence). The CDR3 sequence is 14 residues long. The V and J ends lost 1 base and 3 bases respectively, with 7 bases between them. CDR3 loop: CASSIVGVNQPQHF. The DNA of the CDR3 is TGTGCCAGTAGTATAGTCGGGGTCAATCAGCCCCAGCATTTT.

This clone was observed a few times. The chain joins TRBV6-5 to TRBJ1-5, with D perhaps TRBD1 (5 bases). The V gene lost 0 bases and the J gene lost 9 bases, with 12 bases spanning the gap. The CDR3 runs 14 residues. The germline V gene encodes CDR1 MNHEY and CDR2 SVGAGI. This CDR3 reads CASSYSAGQRPQHF. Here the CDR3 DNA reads TGTGCCAGCAGTTACTCGGCAGGGCAAAGGCCCCAGCATTTT.

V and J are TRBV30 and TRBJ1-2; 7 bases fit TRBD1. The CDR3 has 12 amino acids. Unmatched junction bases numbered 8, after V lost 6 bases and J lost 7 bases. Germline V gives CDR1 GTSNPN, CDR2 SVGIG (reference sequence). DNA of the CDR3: TGTGCCTGTGAGGTCGAGGGGGCTGGCTACACCTTC. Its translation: CACEVEGAGYTF.

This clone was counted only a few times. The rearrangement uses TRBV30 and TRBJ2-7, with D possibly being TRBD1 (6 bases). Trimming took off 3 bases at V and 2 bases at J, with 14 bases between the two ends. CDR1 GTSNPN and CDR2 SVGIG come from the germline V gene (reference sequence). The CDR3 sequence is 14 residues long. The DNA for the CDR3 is TGTGCCTGGAGGAGAGGCAGGGGCCCCTACGAGCAGTACTTC. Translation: CAWRRGRGPYEQYF.

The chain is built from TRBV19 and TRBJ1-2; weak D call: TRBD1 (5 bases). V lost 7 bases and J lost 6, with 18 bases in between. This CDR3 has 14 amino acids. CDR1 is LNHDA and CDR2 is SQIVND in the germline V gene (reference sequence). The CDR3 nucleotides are TGTGCCAGTAAGGTTTGGGGGGGAGTTCATGGCTACACCTTC. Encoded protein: CASKVWGGVHGYTF.

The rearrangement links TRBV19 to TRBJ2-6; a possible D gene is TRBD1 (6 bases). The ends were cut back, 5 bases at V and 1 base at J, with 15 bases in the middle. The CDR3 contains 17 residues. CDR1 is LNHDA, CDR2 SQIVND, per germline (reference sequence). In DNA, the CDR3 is TGTGCCAGTAGTCCCCGGGACACCCGGTCTGGGGCCAACGTCCTGACTTTC. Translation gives CASSPRDTRSGANVLTF.

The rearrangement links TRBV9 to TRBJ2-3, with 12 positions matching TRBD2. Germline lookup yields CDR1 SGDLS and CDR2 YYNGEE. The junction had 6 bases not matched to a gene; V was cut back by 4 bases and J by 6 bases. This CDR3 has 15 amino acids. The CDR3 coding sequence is TGTGCCAGCAGCCGGACTAGCGGGGAGGTGGATACGCAGTATTTT. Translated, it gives CASSRTSGEVDTQYF.

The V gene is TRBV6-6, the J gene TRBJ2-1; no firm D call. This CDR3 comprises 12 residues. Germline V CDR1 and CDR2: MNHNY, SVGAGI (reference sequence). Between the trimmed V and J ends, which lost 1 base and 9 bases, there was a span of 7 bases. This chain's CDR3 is CASSYYGGEQFF. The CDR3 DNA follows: TGTGCCAGCAGTTACTACGGCGGTGAGCAGTTCTTC.

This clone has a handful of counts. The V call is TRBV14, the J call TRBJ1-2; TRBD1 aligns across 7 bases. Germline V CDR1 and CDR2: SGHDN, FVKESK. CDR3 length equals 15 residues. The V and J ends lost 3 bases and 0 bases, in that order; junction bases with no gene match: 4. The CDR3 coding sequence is TGTGCCAGCAGCCAGGACAGGCGAGCTAACTATGGCTACACCTTC. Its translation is CASSQDRRANYGYTF.

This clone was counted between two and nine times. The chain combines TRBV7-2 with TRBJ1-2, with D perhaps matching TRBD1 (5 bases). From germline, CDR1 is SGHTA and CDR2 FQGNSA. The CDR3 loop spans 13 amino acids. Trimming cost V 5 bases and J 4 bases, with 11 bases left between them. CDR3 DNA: TGTGCCAGCAGCCTCACAGGTCCCTATGGCTACACCTTC. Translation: CASSLTGPYGYTF.

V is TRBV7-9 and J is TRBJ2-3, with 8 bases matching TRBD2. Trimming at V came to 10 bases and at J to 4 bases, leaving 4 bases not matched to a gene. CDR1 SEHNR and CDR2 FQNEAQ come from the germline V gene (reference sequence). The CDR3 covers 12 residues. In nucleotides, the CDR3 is TGTGCCATAGCGGGGCGGCCAGATACGCAGTATTTT. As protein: CAIAGRPDTQYF. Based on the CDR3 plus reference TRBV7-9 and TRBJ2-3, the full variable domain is DTGVSQNPRHKITKRGQNVTFRCDPISEHNRLYWYRQTLGQGPEFLTYFQNEAQLEKSRLLSDRFSAERPKGSFSTLEIQRTEQGDSAMYLCAIAGRPDTQYFGPGTRLTVL.

The CDR3, as DNA: TGCAGCGTTGAAGCAGGGCCCTACGAGCAGTACTTC. Translation gives CSVEAGPYEQYF. The gene calls are TRBV29-1 and TRBJ2-7; D might be TRBD1 (5 bases). Trimming cost V 1 base and J 2 bases, with 6 bases left between them. Germline V gene data show CDR1 as SQVTM and CDR2 as ANQGSEA. The CDR3 extends over 12 amino acids.

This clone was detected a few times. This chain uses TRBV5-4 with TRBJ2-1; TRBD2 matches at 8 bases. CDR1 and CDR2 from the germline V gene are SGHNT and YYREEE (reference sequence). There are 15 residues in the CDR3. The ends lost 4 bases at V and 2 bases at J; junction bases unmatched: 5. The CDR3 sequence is CASSPGGATYNEQFF. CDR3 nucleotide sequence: TGTGCCAGCAGCCCCGGGGGGGCGACCTACAATGAGCAGTTCTTC.

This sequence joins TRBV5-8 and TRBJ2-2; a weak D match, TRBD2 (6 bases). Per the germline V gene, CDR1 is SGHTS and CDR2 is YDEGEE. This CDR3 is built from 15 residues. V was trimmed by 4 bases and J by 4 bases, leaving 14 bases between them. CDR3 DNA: TGTGCCAGCAGCCGTTTCGTGGGAGGCACCGGGGAGCTGTTTTTT. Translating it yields CASSRFVGGTGELFF. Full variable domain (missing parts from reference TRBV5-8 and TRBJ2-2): EAGVTQSPTHLIKTRGQQATLRCSPISGHTSVYWYQQALGLGLQFLLWYDEGEERNRGNFPPRFSGRQFPNYSSELNVNALELEDSALYLCASSRFVGGTGELFFGEGSRLTVL.

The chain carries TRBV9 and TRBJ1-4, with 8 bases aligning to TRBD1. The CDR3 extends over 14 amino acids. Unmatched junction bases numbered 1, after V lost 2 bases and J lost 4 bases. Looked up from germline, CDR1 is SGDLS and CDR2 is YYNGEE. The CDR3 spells CASSVGTGNEKLFF. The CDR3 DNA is TGTGCCAGCAGCGTGGGGACAGGTAATGAAAAACTGTTTTTT.

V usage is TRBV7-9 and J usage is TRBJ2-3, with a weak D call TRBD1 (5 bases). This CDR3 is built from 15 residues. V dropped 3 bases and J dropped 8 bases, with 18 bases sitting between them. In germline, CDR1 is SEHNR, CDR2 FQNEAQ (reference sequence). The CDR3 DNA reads TGTGCCAGCAGCTTGACAGAACCCCGCCGGGCTACGCAGTATTTT. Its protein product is CASSLTEPRRATQYF.

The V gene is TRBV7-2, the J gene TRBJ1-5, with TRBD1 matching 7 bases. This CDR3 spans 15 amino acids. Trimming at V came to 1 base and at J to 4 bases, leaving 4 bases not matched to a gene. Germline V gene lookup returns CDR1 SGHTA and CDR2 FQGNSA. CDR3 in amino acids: CASSLDAGGNQPQHF. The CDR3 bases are TGTGCCAGCAGCTTAGACGCAGGGGGGAATCAGCCCCAGCATTTT.

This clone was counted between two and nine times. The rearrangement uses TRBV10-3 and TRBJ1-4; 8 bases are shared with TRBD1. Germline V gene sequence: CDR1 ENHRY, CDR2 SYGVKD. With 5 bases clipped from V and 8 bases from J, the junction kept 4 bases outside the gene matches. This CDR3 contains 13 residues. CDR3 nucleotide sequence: TGTGCCATCAGTCCGACAGGGGCGGAAAAACTGTTTTTT. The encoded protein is CAISPTGAEKLFF.

The CDR3 protein is CSVTLTGNEQFF. CDR3 nucleotide sequence: TGCAGCGTTACCCTGACAGGGAATGAGCAGTTCTTC. This rearrangement joins TRBV29-1 to TRBJ2-1; the match to TRBD1 covers 7 bases. V dropped 5 bases and J dropped 7; count of bases not matched to a gene: 5. The CDR3 runs 12 residues. From germline, CDR1 is SQVTM and CDR2 ANQGSEA.

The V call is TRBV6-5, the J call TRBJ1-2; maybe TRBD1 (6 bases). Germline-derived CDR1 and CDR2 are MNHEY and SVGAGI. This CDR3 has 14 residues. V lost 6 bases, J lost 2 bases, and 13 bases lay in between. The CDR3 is CASRLRGNNYGYTF. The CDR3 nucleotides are TGTGCCAGCAGACTCAGGGGAAACAACTATGGCTACACCTTC.